The 27 T cell receptor beta chains presented below share a single source sample, sequenced in a study of T cells in Graves' hyperthyroidism and ophthalmopathy. The investigators amplified TCR beta CDR3 regions from RNA transcripts. With the HTBI primer set, the TCR CDR3 went through a first round of RT-PCR. TCRdb passed the multiplex PCR reads through MiXCR, listing each CDR3 protein once. The table has approximately 480,000 distinct CDR3 sequences, around 21% seen once. The sequencing sample was made of blood. The receptor source for this set is a man aged 18-30 years with Graves' hyperthyroidism.

Many counts were recorded for this clonotype. V is TRBV5-6 and J is TRBJ1-2; D is perhaps TRBD1 (5 bases). CDR1 and CDR2 from the germline V gene are SGHDT and YYEEEE. V was pared by 2 bases and J by 5 bases, with 13 bases between. The CDR3 loop spans 14 amino acids. Here the CDR3 reads CASSFRDVPYGYTF. As DNA, the CDR3 is TGTGCCAGCAGCTTCCGGGACGTTCCTTATGGCTACACCTTC.

Turning to this clonotype: This may come from a read error, since a much larger clone is one base off. The rearrangement links TRBV12-3 or TRBV12-4 to TRBJ1-1; D is unclear. The CDR3 consists of 14 residues. CDR3 protein: CSSSLDPRRTEAFF. The CDR3 DNA sequence: TGTTCCAGCAGTTTGGACCCCAGACGCACTGAAGCTTTCTTT.

This clonotype was detected only a few times. A much larger clonotype is one base distant, so this may be a read error. CDR3 region: CTSSASLGIGWTYEQYF. The DNA for the CDR3 is TGTACCAGCAGCGCCTCGTTAGGGATCGGTTGGACCTACGAGCAGTACTTC. The chain uses TRBV6-2 or TRBV6-3 and TRBJ2-7; D unresolved. This CDR3 has 17 residues. Germline V gene data show CDR1 as MNHEY and CDR2 as SVGEGT.

There are many counts of this clonotype. V usage is TRBV28 and J usage is TRBJ1-5; TRBD1 matches at 7 bases. The CDR3 contains 16 residues. Germline loops: CDR1 MDHEN, CDR2 SYDVKM. V lost 5 bases, J lost 0 bases, and 7 bases stayed unmatched. The CDR3 coding sequence is TGTGCCAGCAGTCCTTGGACAGGTAATAGCAATCAGCCCCAGCATTTT. Protein product: CASSPWTGNSNQPQHF.

CDR3 in amino acids: CASSYQRTGGNYGYTF. The DNA for the CDR3 is TGTGCCAGCAGTTATCAAAGGACAGGGGGCAACTATGGCTACACCTTC. The V and J genes are TRBV6-5 and TRBJ1-2; TRBD1 agrees at 11 bases. Germline CDR1 MNHEY, CDR2 SVGAGI. V dropped 3 bases and J dropped 2; count of bases not matched to a gene: 5. The CDR3 has 16 amino acids.

This clonotype appeared a few times. V and J are TRBV6-1 and TRBJ1-5; D not certain. This CDR3 is built from 13 residues. Trimming took off 6 bases at V and 6 bases at J, with 12 bases between the two ends. The germline V gene encodes CDR1 MNHNS and CDR2 SASEGT. CDR3: CASSAAGGQPQHF. In nucleotides, the CDR3 is TGTGCCAGCAGCGCGGCCGGAGGTCAGCCCCAGCATTTT.

The sample holds many counts of this clonotype. The V call is TRBV28, the J call TRBJ2-7; a weak D match, TRBD2 (6 bases). Trimming removed 2 bases at V and 0 bases at J, with 8 bases between. CDR1 and CDR2 from the germline V gene are MDHEN and SYDVKM. The CDR3 has 14 residues. CDR3 region: CASSLRGISYEQYF. The CDR3, as DNA: TGTGCCAGCAGTTTACGGGGGATCTCCTACGAGCAGTACTTC.

This clonotype was counted only a few times. The V and J genes are TRBV12-3 or TRBV12-4 and TRBJ1-5, with 9 bases matching TRBD1. There are 15 residues in the CDR3. Trimming removed 6 bases from V and 11 bases from J; junction bases left unmatched: 14. CDR3 bases: TGTGCCAGCAGCCCCGCGGGACAGGGACTAGGGGCCCAGCATTTT. It specifies CASSPAGQGLGAQHF.

This clonotype was recorded many times. The chain couples TRBV12-3 or TRBV12-4 to TRBJ1-5; 7 bases fit TRBD1. The CDR3 consists of 15 residues. The trim removed 3 bases at V and 7 bases at J, leaving 9 bases unmatched. Here the CDR3 DNA reads TGTGCCAGCAGTTTGCATTCCAGGGGGGGGCAGCCCCAGCATTTT. Translated, it gives CASSLHSRGGQPQHF.

In its sample, this clonotype was seen many times. The DNA is omitted, as the CDR3 cannot be located on it reliably, and the CDR3 follows TCRdb's listing. This chain connects TRBV28 to TRBJ2-7; no DNA check was done on the table's D call, TRBD1. Per germline, CDR1 MDHEN and CDR2 SYDVKM. The CDR3 has 13 amino acids, counting both end residues. The CDR3 is CASSLSFGRGSHF.

There are many counts of this clonotype. The chain couples TRBV28 to TRBJ1-2; maybe TRBD1 (5 bases). Trimming took off 10 bases at V and 3 bases at J, with 15 bases between the two ends. Germline lookup yields CDR1 MDHEN and CDR2 SYDVKM. The CDR3 totals 13 residues. The CDR3 loop reads CATPSPTDYGYTF. The CDR3 nucleotides are TGTGCCACCCCCTCCCCGACAGACTATGGCTACACCTTC.

The chain employs TRBV20-1 and TRBJ2-2, with TRBD1 as a possible D gene (5 bases). This CDR3 is 15 amino acids long. The V gene's germline CDR1 is DFQATT and CDR2 SNEGSKA (reference sequence). Trimming cost V 0 bases and J 1 base, with 9 bases left between them. CDR3 sequence: CSARDRTGNTGELFF. For the CDR3, the DNA is TGCAGTGCTAGAGATCGCACAGGGAACACCGGGGAGCTGTTTTTT.

This clonotype was recorded at least ten times. This chain connects TRBV6-1 to TRBJ1-2; 8 bases match TRBD1. Germline V gene lookup returns CDR1 MNHNS and CDR2 SASEGT. V trimming: 3 bases; J trimming: 5 bases; junction bases outside the gene matches: 11. This CDR3 region has 16 residues. CDR3 coding DNA: TGTGCCAGCAGTGACGCGGTCCGGACAGGGAAGTATGGCTACACCTTC. Its translation is CASSDAVRTGKYGYTF.

Worth noting for this clonotype: One junction end does not reproduce the germline sequence, and a read error may be involved. CDR3 sequence: CGSSYGGANTEAFF. The CDR3 DNA follows: TGTGGCAGCAGTTACGGGGGCGCGAACACAGAAGCTTTCTTT. The chain links TRBV6-5 to TRBJ1-1, with D tentatively TRBD1 (6 bases). Looked up from germline, CDR1 is MNHEY and CDR2 is SVGAGI. This CDR3 is built from 14 residues.

This clonotype was detected ten times or more. The genes are TRBV2 and TRBJ1-5; D may be TRBD1 (5 bases). The CDR3 runs to 13 residues. Trimming took off 7 bases at V and 6 bases at J, with 13 bases between the two ends. Germline values: CDR1 SNHLY, CDR2 FYNNEI. The CDR3 coding sequence is TGTGCCAGCATGGTCGGGCAGGGTCAGCCCCAGCATTTT. This gives the protein CASMVGQGQPQHF.

This clonotype showed up many times. The rearrangement links TRBV15 to TRBJ2-2, with 8 bases lining up with TRBD1. V shed 0 bases and J 2 bases; nucleotides not matched to a gene: 5. Germline V gene lookup returns CDR1 LNHNV and CDR2 YYDKDF (reference sequence). The CDR3 runs to 17 residues. The CDR3 sequence: CATSRDLGTGNTGELFF. CDR3 DNA sequence: TGTGCCACCAGCAGAGATCTGGGGACAGGCAACACCGGGGAGCTGTTTTTT.

This clonotype was detected many times. The chain couples TRBV20-1 to TRBJ2-7; D ambiguous. Germline V gives CDR1 DFQATT, CDR2 SNEGSKA (reference sequence). Trimming removed 4 bases from V and 2 bases from J, with 15 bases in between. This CDR3 is 14 amino acids long. CDR3 sequence (DNA): TGCAGTGCTACCCTCGGCACAGCAGCCTACGAGCAGTACTTC. This sequence encodes CSATLGTAAYEQYF.

This clonotype was detected ten times or more. The chain links TRBV6-5 to TRBJ2-2; D call uncertain. CDR1 and CDR2 from the germline V gene are MNHEY and SVGAGI. The CDR3 loop spans 11 amino acids. Between the trimmed V and J ends, which lost 3 bases and 7 bases, there was a span of 3 bases. The CDR3 region is CASSYYGELFF. The CDR3, as DNA: TGTGCCAGCAGTTATTACGGGGAGCTGTTTTTT.

The CDR3 is CASSEWGNEQFF. CDR3 nucleotides: TGTGCCAGCAGTGAATGGGGAAATGAGCAGTTCTTC. The chain combines TRBV2 with TRBJ2-1; no reliable D call. The CDR3 is made up of 12 amino acids. The germline V gene has CDR1 SNHLY and CDR2 FYNNEI. V lost 2 bases and J 7 bases, leaving 6 bases between the germline ends.

V is TRBV9 and J is TRBJ1-2; D unresolved. This CDR3 contains 12 residues. Trimming removed 10 bases at V and 3 bases at J, with 13 bases between. Germline V gene data show CDR1 as SGDLS and CDR2 as YYNGEE. CDR3 residues: CAPLGRDYGYTF. CDR3 bases: TGTGCCCCCCTCGGTCGGGACTATGGCTACACCTTC.

In this sample, this clonotype turned up many times. V and J are TRBV6-1 and TRBJ1-5, with D possibly TRBD1 on 6 matching bases. V was pared by 2 bases and J by 15 bases, with 17 bases between. The CDR3 runs 13 residues. Germline assignment: CDR1 MNHNS and CDR2 SASEGT. The CDR3 reads CASSELQGPAGHF. CDR3 nucleotides: TGTGCCAGCAGTGAATTGCAGGGGCCAGCAGGGCATTTT.

This clonotype occurred many times. The chain is built from TRBV9 and TRBJ1-2; D gene unclear. The V and J ends lost 5 bases and 4 bases respectively, with 15 bases between them. Germline V CDR1 and CDR2: SGDLS, YYNGEE. The CDR3 spans 14 residues. In DNA, the CDR3 is TGTGCCAGCAGACCAATTCTGCGTGGCTATGGCTACACCTTC. The encoded protein is CASRPILRGYGYTF.

There are many counts of this clonotype. The J gene is TRBJ1-1, the V gene TRBV6-5, with D perhaps matching TRBD1 (5 bases). The V and J ends lost 2 bases and 6 bases respectively, with 13 bases between them. Germline values: CDR1 MNHEY, CDR2 SVGAGI. This CDR3 comprises 14 residues. This chain's CDR3 is CASSYDSLSAEAFF. The CDR3 DNA reads TGTGCCAGCAGTTACGACAGCCTTTCCGCTGAAGCTTTCTTT.

In its sample, this clonotype was seen many times. The J gene is TRBJ1-3, the V gene TRBV18; D is unclear. Germline lookup yields CDR1 KGHSH and CDR2 LQKENI. V was shortened by 6 bases and J by 4 bases, with 10 bases between the two germline ends. The CDR3 is 13 residues long. This chain's CDR3 is CASSPSEGNTIYF. The CDR3 nucleotides read TGTGCCAGCTCCCCCAGCGAGGGAAACACCATATATTTT.

At least ten counts were recorded for this clonotype. Written as DNA, the CDR3 is TGCAGTGCTGACAGGGGAGGGGACACCGGGGAGCTGTTTTTT. As protein: CSADRGGDTGELFF. The V call is TRBV20-1, the J call TRBJ2-2, with D perhaps matching TRBD1 (8 bases). Germline V gene sequence: CDR1 DFQATT, CDR2 SNEGSKA (reference sequence). This CDR3 region has 14 residues. V was trimmed by 5 bases and J by 3 bases, leaving 13 bases between them.

The chain has TRBV28 and TRBJ1-1; 7 nucleotides line up with TRBD1. The germline V gene has CDR1 MDHEN and CDR2 SYDVKM. The V and J ends lost 3 bases and 3 bases, in that order; junction bases with no gene match: 7. The CDR3 totals 15 residues. CDR3 amino acids: CASSFPPGTDTEAFF. The CDR3 coding sequence is TGTGCCAGCAGTTTCCCCCCCGGGACAGACACTGAAGCTTTCTTT.

V gene TRBV27 combines with J gene TRBJ2-2; D possibly matches TRBD1 or TRBD2 (6 bases each). Germline CDR1 reads MNHEY; CDR2 reads SMNVEV (reference sequence). The ends were cut back, 7 bases at V and 4 bases at J, with 13 bases in the middle. The CDR3 extends over 14 amino acids. Here the CDR3 reads CASNMGGGTGELFF. The CDR3 bases are TGTGCCAGCAATATGGGGGGCGGCACCGGGGAGCTGTTTTTT.